This T cell receptor (beta chain) was obtained from a study of tumor-infiltrating lymphocytes in primary liver carcinoma (dated by TCRdb to the late 2010s). With regard to the full study: Surgical resection was performed in China between 2015 and March 2016 on roughly 5 patients with histopathologically diagnosed primary liver carcinoma. Hepatocellular carcinoma (four) or combined HCC and intrahepatic cholangiocarcinoma (one) was present in the five patients, who were three men and two women aged 30 to 69 years. The five patients had tumors of stage T1-T3 N0M0, with maximum diameters ranging from 4.2 to 10 cm. Samples yielded roughly 3.5 to 8 million productive TCRbeta reads; read depth did not differ significantly between tissue types. TCRbeta repertoire sequencing, expression microarrays and whole-exome sequencing were combined in the study across five regions of each liver tumor, with adjacent normal tissue and blood also included. A total of 35 specimens from 5 patients went through TCRbeta repertoire sequencing, namely 25 tumor regions, 5 adjacent noncancerous liver tissues and 5 peripheral blood samples. Reproducibility between technical replicate repertoires was high, with correlation coefficients above 0.98 and mean shared-clone rates roughly 0.86. The paper's findings and limits, for the study overall: With just four or five patients in the study, the authors point out that the findings should be validated in a larger study. Only the TCR beta chain was sequenced, so true repertoire diversity is likely underestimated because unpaired alpha chains were not captured. Compared with blood, tumors had a significantly larger share of the repertoire taken up by the top 250 clones (p = 0.039). Pairs of tumor regions showed greater repertoire overlap (mean around 36%) than tumor-adjacent pairs (about 17%) or tumor-blood pairs (roughly 14%), which is consistent with antigen-driven expansion. Bulk unsorted samples precluded comparing CD4+ and CD8+ T cell repertoires.

In regard to this clonotype: The specificity of this receptor is unknown. At one end, the junction sequence differs from germline, possibly due to a read error.

Reading from cysteine to phenylalanine, the CDR3 counts 15 amino acids. Of the read, only the CDR3 DNA is kept; its 45 bases are in frame from base 1. According to the germline V gene, CDR1 reads MNHEY and CDR2 reads SVGEGT. TCRbeta-specific cDNA was reverse-transcribed from about 0.45 ug total RNA using a constant-region primer and ProtoScript II reverse transcriptase. Construction of the TCRbeta libraries relied on three nested rounds of multiplex PCR, following a slightly modified ARM-PCR procedure. Each of the first two PCR rounds ran for roughly 9 cycles and used multiplex TRBV1-TRBV30 forward primers together with a Cbeta reverse primer. A final 25-cycle PCR with Deep VentR polymerase added sample barcodes and Illumina adapters. Before sequencing, amplicons of 200-500 bp were gel-purified using a QIAquick gel extraction kit. TCRbeta amplicons were sequenced on an Illumina HiSeq 2500 with 250-bp paired-end reads. Per the original workflow: Quality trimming of reads was performed with Trimmomatic v0.33, and paired reads were merged with FLASH v1.2.11 so that full CDR3 sequences could be recovered. MiGEC v1.2.1b assigned V, D and J germline segments to the rearranged TCRbeta sequences. Clonotype statistics and Shannon-Wiener diversity indices were calculated with VDJtools v1.0.0. Except for diversity analysis, only each sample's 250 most abundant clonotypes were used in subsequent analyses to reduce sampling bias. The public reads were reanalyzed by TCRdb: fastp trimming at Q25, MiXCR alignment, in-frame beta chains only. CDR3 protein duplicates are merged, each entry listing the most common genes and DNA. The V and J calls were determined by TCRdb, not by the authors. For this sample there are about 310,000 distinct CDR3 sequences; approximately 65% appear just once. The ten most abundant clones make up approximately 9.4% of the sample.

TRIzol reagent was used to extract blood RNA from unsorted whole blood, while the DNeasy Blood & Tissue kit provided the germline DNA. Chronic HBV infection was present in the patients, and the patients were treatment-naive at sampling. Before surgery, approximately 4 milliliters of peripheral blood were drawn into K2EDTA tubes. The chain is assembled from TRBV6-2 or TRBV6-3 and TRBJ2-7, and 12 bases in between align with TRBD1. Specimen: peripheral blood. The clonotype originates from a man between 40 and 49 years old with primary liver carcinoma and hepatitis B virus infection. CDR3 protein: CTSSEPGQGAFEHYF. The sequenced DNA is TGTACCAGCAGTGAACCGGGACAGGGGGCGTTCGAGCACTACTTC.